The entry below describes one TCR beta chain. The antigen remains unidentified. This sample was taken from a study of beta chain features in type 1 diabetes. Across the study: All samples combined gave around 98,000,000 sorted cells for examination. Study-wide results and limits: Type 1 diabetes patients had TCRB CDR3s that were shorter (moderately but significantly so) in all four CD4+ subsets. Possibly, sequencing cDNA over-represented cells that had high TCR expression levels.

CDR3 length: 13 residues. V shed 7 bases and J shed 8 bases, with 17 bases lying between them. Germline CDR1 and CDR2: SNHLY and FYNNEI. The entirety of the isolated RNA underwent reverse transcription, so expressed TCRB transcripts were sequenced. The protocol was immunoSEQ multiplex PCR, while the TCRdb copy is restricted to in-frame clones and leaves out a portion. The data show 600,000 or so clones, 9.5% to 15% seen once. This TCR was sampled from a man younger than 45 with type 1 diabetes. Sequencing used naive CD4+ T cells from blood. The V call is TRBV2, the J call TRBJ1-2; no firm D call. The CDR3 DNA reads TGTGCCAGCACTTCTTCTCCTCCGCAAGGCTACACCTTC. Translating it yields CASTSSPPQGYTF.